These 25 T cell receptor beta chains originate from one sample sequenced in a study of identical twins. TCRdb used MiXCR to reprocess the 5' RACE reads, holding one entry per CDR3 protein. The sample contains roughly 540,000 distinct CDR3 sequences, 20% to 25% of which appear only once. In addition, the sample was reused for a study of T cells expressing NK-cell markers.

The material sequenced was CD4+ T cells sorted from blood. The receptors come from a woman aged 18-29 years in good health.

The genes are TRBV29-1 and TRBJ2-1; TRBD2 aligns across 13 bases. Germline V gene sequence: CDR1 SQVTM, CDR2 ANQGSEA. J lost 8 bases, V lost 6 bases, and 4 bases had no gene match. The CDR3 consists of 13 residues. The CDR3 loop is CSVWTSGGYEQFF. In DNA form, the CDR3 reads TGCAGCGTATGGACTAGCGGGGGATATGAGCAGTTCTTC.

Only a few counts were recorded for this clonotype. CDR3 loop: CASSAAGAGEQFF. The CDR3 nucleotides read TGTGCCAGCTCAGCGGCGGGGGCCGGTGAGCAGTTCTTC. The gene calls are TRBV18 and TRBJ2-1, with a possible D match to TRBD2 (7 bases). The CDR3 runs to 13 residues. Germline V gives CDR1 KGHSH, CDR2 LQKENI. The V end lost 5 bases, the J end lost 9 bases, and 14 bases lay between the germline ends.

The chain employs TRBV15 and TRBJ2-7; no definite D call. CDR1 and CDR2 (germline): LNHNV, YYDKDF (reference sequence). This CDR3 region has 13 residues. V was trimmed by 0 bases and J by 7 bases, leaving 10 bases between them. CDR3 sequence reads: CATSRDNEGEQYF. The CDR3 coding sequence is TGTGCCACCAGCAGAGATAATGAAGGGGAGCAGTACTTC.

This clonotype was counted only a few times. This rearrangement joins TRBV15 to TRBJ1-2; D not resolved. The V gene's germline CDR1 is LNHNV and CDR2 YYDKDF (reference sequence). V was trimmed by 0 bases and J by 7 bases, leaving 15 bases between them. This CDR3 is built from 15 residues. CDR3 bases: TGTGCCACCAGCAGAGATCGGCTCGCACGGGGTGGCTACACCTTC. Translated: CATSRDRLARGGYTF.

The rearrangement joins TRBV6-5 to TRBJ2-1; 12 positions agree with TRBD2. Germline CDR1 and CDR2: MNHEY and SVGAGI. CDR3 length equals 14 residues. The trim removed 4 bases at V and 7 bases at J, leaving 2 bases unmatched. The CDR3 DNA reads TGTGCCAGCAGTTCCGGACTAGCGGGGAATGAGCAGTTCTTC. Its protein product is CASSSGLAGNEQFF.

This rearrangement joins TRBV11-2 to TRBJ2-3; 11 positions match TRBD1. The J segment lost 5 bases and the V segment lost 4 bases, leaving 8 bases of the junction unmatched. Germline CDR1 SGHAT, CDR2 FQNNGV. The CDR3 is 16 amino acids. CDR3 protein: CASSSTGQGARDTQYF. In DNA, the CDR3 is TGTGCCAGCAGCTCGACCGGACAGGGGGCCAGAGATACGCAGTATTTT.

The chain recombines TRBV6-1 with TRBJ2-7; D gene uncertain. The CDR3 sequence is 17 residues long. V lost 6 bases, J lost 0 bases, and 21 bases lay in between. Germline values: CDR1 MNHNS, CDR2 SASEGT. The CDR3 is CASSLSTPLLGSYEQYF. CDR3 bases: TGTGCCAGCAGCCTCTCGACCCCACTCCTCGGCTCCTACGAGCAGTACTTC.

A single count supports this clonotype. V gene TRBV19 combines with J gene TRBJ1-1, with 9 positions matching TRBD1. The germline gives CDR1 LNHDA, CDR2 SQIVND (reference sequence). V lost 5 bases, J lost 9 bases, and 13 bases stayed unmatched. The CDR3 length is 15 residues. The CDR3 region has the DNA TGTGCCAGTAGTCCGTTGGGACAGGGCGATAAAAAAGCTTTCTTT. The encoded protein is CASSPLGQGDKKAFF.

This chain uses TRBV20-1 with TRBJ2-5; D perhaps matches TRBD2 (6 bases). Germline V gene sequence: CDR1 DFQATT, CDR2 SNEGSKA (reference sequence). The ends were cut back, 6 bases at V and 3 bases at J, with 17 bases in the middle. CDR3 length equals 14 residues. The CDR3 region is CSAAGSPTKETQYF. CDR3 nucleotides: TGCAGTGCCGCGGGAAGCCCTACCAAAGAGACCCAGTACTTC.

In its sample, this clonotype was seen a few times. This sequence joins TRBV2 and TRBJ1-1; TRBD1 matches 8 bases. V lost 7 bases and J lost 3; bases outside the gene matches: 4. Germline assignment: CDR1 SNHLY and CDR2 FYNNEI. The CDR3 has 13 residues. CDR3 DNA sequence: TGTGCCAGCACTTTGGACAGGGACACTGAAGCTTTCTTT. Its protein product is CASTLDRDTEAFF.

The CDR3 spells CASSRSSVLYTDTQYF. In DNA, the CDR3 is TGTGCCAGCAGTAGGTCTAGCGTACTGTACACAGATACGCAGTATTTT. This chain joins TRBV6-2 or TRBV6-3 and TRBJ2-3; tentatively, D is TRBD2 (6 bases). Germline lookup yields CDR1 MNHEY and CDR2 SVGEGT. CDR3 length: 16 amino acids. V dropped 5 bases and J dropped 2 bases, with 17 bases sitting between them.

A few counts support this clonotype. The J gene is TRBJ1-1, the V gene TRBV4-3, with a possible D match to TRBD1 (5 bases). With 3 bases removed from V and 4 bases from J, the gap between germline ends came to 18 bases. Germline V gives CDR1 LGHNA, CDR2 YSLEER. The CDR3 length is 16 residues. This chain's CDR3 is CASSQALIGRGTEAFF. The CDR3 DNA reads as TGCGCCAGCAGCCAGGCTCTCATTGGGAGGGGCACTGAAGCTTTCTTT.

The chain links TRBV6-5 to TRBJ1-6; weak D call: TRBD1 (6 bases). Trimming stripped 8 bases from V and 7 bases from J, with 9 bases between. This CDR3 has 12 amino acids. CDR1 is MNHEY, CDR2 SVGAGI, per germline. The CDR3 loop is CASWTVNSPLHF. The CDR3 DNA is TGTGCCAGCTGGACAGTCAATTCACCCCTCCACTTT.

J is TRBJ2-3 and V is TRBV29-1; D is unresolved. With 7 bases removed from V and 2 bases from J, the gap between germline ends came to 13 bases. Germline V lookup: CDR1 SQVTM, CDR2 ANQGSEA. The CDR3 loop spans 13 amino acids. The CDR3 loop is CSAEREATDTQYF. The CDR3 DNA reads TGCAGCGCCGAAAGAGAGGCCACAGATACGCAGTATTTT.

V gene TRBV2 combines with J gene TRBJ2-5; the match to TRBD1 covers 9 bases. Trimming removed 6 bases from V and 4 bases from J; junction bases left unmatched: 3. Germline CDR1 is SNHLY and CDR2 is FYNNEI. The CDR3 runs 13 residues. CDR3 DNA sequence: TGTGCCAGCAGGGACAGGGGAGGAGAGACCCAGTACTTC. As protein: CASRDRGGETQYF. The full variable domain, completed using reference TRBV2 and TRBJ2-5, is EPEVTQTPSHQVTQMGQEVILRCVPISNHLYFYWYRQILGQKVEFLVSFYNNEISEKSEIFDDQFSVERPDGSNFTLKIRSTKLEDSAMYFCASRDRGGETQYFGPGTRLLVL.

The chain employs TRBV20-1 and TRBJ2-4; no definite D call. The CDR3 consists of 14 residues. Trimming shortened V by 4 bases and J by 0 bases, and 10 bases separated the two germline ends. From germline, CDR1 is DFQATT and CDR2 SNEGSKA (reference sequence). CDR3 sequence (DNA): TGCAGTGCTAAAGGCTTACTAGCCAAAAACATTCAGTACTTC. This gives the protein CSAKGLLAKNIQYF.

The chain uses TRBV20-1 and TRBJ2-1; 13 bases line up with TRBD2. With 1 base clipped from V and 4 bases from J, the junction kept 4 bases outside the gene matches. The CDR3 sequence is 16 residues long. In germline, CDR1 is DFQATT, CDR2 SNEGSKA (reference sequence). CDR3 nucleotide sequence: TGCAGTGCTAGAGCTCGACTAGCGGGGGGATACAATGAGCAGTTCTTC. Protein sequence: CSARARLAGGYNEQFF.

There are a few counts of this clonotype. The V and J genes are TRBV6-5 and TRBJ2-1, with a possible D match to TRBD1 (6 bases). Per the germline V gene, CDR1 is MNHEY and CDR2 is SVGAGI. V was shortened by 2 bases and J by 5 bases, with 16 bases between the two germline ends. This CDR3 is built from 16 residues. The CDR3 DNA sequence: TGTGCCAGCAGTTACCCCGGGACATCGGGGAACAATGAGCAGTTCTTC. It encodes CASSYPGTSGNNEQFF.

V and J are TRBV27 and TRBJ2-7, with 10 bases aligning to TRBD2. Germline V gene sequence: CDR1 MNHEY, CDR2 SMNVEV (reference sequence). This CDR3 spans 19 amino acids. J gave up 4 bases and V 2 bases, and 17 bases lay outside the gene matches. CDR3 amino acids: CASSLLPYYSGRGGYEQYF. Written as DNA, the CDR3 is TGTGCCAGCAGTTTACTCCCCTACTACAGCGGGAGGGGTGGGTACGAGCAGTACTTC.

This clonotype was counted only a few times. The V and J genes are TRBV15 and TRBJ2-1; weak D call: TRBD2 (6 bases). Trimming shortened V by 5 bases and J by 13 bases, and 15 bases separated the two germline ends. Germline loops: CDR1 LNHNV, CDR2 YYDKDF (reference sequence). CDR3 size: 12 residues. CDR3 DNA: TGTGCCACCAGCCGAACGGGGGTCCCACAGTTCTTC. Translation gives CATSRTGVPQFF.

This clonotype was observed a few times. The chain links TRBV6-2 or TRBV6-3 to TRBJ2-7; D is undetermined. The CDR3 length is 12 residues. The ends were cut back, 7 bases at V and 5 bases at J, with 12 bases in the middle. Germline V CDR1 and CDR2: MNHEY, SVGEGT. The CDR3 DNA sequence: TGTGCCAGCAATCGCGCTCAACACGAGCAGTACTTC. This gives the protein CASNRAQHEQYF.

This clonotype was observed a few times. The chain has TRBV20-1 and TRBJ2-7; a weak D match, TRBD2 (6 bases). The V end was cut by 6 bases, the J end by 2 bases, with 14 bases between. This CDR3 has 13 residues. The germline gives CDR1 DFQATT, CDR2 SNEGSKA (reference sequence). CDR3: CSARGAGTYEQYF. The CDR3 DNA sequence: TGCAGTGCCCGCGGGGCAGGGACCTACGAGCAGTACTTC.

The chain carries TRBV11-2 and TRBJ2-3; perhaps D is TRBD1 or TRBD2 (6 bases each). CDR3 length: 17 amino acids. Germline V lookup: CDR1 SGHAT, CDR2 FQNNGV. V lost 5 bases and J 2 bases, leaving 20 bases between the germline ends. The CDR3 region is CASSPKVGGGNTDTQYF. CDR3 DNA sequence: TGTGCCAGCAGCCCCAAGGTCGGGGGCGGGAACACAGATACGCAGTATTTT.

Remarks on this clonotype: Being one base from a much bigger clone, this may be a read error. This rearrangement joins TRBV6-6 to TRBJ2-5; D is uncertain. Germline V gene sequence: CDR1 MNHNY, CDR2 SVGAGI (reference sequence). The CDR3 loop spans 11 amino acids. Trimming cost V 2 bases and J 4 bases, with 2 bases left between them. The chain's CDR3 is CASSYPETQYF. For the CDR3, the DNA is TGTGCCAGCAGTTACCCAGAGACCCAGTACTTC.

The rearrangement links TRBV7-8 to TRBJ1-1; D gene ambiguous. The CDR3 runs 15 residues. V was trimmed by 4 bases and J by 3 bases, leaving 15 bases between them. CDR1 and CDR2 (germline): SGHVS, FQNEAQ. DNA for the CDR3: TGTGCCAGCAGCTCCCCGGTGAGGGCGGACACTGAAGCTTTCTTT. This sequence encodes CASSSPVRADTEAFF.